This T cell receptor (beta chain) is from a study of regulatory T cells in long-lasting Graves disease. This clonotype was seen many times. One junction end disagrees with the germline gene, perhaps due to a read error. Arm-PCR of CDR3 regions and iRepertoire HTBI primers were the basis on which TCR beta libraries were built. TCRdb itself ran the multiplex PCR reads through MiXCR, one entry per CDR3 protein. The sample contains some 330,000 distinct CDR3 sequences, approximately 12% of which appear only once. There are 15 residues in the CDR3. The germline V gene has CDR1 SGHRS and CDR2 YFSETQ. As for time point: newly diagnosed GD, antithyroid drugs for less than 3 months. The TCR library was made from RNA that had been extracted from PBMCs in TRIzol. These sequences were also reported in another study, on T cells in Graves' hyperthyroidism and ophthalmopathy. This second report adds: RT-PCR in the first round (using the HTBI primer set) targeted the TCR CDR3. The model forecast ophthalmopathy, anticipating it by a median approximately 6.2 months before onset.

The starting material was peripheral blood mononuclear cells (PBMCs), obtained at new diagnosis, from a patient treated with antithyroid drugs. The source of this sequence is a woman aged 18-29 years with Graves disease. This chain uses TRBV5-1 with TRBJ1-2, with D possibly being TRBD1 (5 bases). The CDR3 here is CASSSGSGTVDGYTF. CDR3 DNA: TGTGCCAGCAGCTCTGGGTCCGGGACCGTCGATGGCTACACCTTC.